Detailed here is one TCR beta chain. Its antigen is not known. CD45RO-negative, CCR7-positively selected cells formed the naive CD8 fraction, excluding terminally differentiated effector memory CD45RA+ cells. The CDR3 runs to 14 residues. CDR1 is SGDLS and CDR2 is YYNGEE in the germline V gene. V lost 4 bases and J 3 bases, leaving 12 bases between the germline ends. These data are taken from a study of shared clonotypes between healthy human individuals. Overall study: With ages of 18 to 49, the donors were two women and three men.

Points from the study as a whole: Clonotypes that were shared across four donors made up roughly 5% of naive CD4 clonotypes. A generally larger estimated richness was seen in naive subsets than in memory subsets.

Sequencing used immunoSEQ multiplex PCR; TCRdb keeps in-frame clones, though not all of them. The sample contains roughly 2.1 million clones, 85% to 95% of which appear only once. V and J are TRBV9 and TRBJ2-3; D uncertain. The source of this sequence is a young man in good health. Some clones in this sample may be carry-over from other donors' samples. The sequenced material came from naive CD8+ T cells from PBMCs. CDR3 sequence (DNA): TGTGCCAGCAGCTCCGGGTCTCTGACAGATACGCAGTATTTT. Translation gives CASSSGSLTDTQYF.